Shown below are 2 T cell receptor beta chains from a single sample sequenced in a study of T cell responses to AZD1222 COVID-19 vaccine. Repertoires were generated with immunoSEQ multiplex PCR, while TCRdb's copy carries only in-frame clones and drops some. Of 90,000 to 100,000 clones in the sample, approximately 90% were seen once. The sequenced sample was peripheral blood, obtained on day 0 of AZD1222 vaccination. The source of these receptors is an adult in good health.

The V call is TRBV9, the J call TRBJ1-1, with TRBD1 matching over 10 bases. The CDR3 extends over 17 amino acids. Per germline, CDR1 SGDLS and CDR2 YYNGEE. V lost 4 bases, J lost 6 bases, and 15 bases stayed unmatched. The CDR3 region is CASSSRDRGFSGAEAFF. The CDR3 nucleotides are TGTGCCAGCAGCAGCCGGGACAGGGGTTTCTCGGGCGCTGAAGCTTTCTTT.

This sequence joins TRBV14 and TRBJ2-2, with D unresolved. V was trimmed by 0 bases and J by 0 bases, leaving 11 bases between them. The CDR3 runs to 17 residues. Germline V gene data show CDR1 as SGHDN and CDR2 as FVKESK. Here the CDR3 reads CASSQDEHSSNTGELFF. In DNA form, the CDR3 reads TGTGCCAGCAGCCAAGATGAGCACAGCTCGAACACCGGGGAGCTGTTTTTT. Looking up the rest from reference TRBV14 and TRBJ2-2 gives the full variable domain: EAGVTQFPSHSVIEKGQTVTLRCDPISGHDNLYWYRRVMGKEIKFLLHFVKESKQDESGMPNNRFLAERTGGTYSTLKVQPAELEDSGVYFCASSQDEHSSNTGELFFGEGSRLTVL.